The 30 T cell receptor beta chains below all came from one sample that was sequenced in a study of T cell responses to AZD1222 COVID-19 vaccine. Profiled with immunoSEQ multiplex PCR; TCRdb holds only in-frame clones, not every one. The sample lists fewer than 75,000 clones; over 75% were seen once. Sequencing was performed on peripheral blood, taken on day 0 of AZD1222 vaccination. The receptors here all came from an adult in good health.

The chain links TRBV9 to TRBJ1-6; TRBD1 matches 10 bases. Trimming at V came to 4 bases and at J to 5 bases, leaving 6 bases not matched to a gene. Germline lookup yields CDR1 SGDLS and CDR2 YYNGEE. CDR3 length: 16 residues. In DNA, the CDR3 is TGTGCCAGCAGCCAAGGGACAGGGGCGAATAATTCACCCCTCCACTTT. Amino acid sequence: CASSQGTGANNSPLHF.

The chain recombines TRBV7-9 with TRBJ2-7; TRBD2 might be the D (6 bases). Germline CDR1 reads SEHNR; CDR2 reads FQNEAQ (reference sequence). The CDR3 covers 13 residues. The CDR3 DNA reads TGTGCTTCGGCGGGGCGGAACTCCTACGAGCAGTACTTC. It codes for CASAGRNSYEQYF.

V is TRBV11-2 and J is TRBJ1-1; D remains unclear. V dropped 5 bases and J dropped 3 bases, with 13 bases sitting between them. The CDR3 length is 14 residues. The germline CDR1 and CDR2 sequences are SGHAT and FQNNGV. In DNA, the CDR3 is TGTGCCAGCAGCCCCAGCTGGGCCCACACTGAAGCTTTCTTT. Translation gives CASSPSWAHTEAFF.

The chain joins TRBV12-3 or TRBV12-4 to TRBJ1-5; 7 bases line up with TRBD1. The CDR3 loop spans 13 amino acids. J gave up 7 bases and V 5 bases, and 5 bases lay outside the gene matches. CDR3 in DNA: TGTGCCAGCAGTGTGACAGGGCAGCAGCCCCAGCATTTT. Protein: CASSVTGQQPQHF.

The chain is built from TRBV5-1 and TRBJ2-6; D is unresolved. The CDR3 is 14 residues long. Per germline, CDR1 SGHRS and CDR2 YFSETQ. Trimming removed 5 bases from V and 1 base from J, with 7 bases in between. DNA for the CDR3: TGCGCCAGCAGGGTGGGTTCTGGGGCCAACGTCCTGACTTTC. It codes for CASRVGSGANVLTF.

The genes are TRBV30 and TRBJ2-1, with a weak D call TRBD2 (6 bases). Trimming left V 3 bases short and J 5 bases short, with 17 bases between. The CDR3 extends over 15 amino acids. Germline CDR1 GTSNPN, CDR2 SVGIG (reference sequence). CDR3 sequence reads: CAWRTGTQKNNEQFF. The CDR3 coding sequence is TGTGCCTGGAGGACCGGGACTCAAAAAAACAATGAGCAGTTCTTC.

V is TRBV18 and J is TRBJ2-7; D remains ambiguous. Germline CDR1 KGHSH, CDR2 LQKENI. Trimming removed 2 bases from V and 1 base from J, with 3 bases in between. This CDR3 spans 12 amino acids. CDR3 region: CASSPASYEQYF. CDR3 sequence (DNA): TGTGCCAGCTCACCAGCTTCCTACGAGCAGTACTTC.

The rearrangement uses TRBV7-2 and TRBJ2-7; 8 bases map to TRBD2. With V trimmed by 1 base and J by 2 bases, 10 bases remained unmatched. The CDR3 is made up of 17 amino acids. Looked up from germline, CDR1 is SGHTA and CDR2 is FQGNSA. In DNA, the CDR3 is TGTGCCAGCAGCTTAGGTTCTAGCGGGCGGGGAGCCTACGAGCAGTACTTC. Translation gives CASSLGSSGRGAYEQYF. The full variable domain, completed using reference TRBV7-2 and TRBJ2-7, is GAGVSQSPSNKVTEKGKDVELRCDPISGHTALYWYRQSLGQGLEFLIYFQGNSAPDKSGLPSDRFSAERTGGSVSTLTIQRTQQEDSAVYLCASSLGSSGRGAYEQYFGPGTRLTVT.

The chain couples TRBV9 to TRBJ1-2; the D is unclear. The V gene lost 3 bases and the J gene lost 4 bases, with 13 bases spanning the gap. The germline gives CDR1 SGDLS, CDR2 YYNGEE. The length of the CDR3 is 14 residues. The CDR3 region is CASSARNSPYGYTF. The DNA of the CDR3 is TGTGCCAGCAGCGCCCGTAACAGTCCCTATGGCTACACCTTC.

This chain joins TRBV5-1 and TRBJ1-3; 8 bases are a match to TRBD1. The CDR3 is 16 residues long. With 1 base clipped from V and 0 bases from J, the junction kept 3 bases outside the gene matches. Germline values: CDR1 SGHRS, CDR2 YFSETQ. DNA of the CDR3: TGCGCCAGCAGCTTGACGGGACAGGCCTCTGGAAACACCATATATTTT. Amino acids: CASSLTGQASGNTIYF. Full variable domain (outside the CDR3, taken from reference TRBV5-1 and TRBJ1-3): KAGVTQTPRYLIKTRGQQVTLSCSPISGHRSVSWYQQTPGQGLQFLFEYFSETQRNKGNFPGRFSGRQFSNSRSEMNVSTLELGDSALYLCASSLTGQASGNTIYFGEGSWLTVV.

This clone was picked up one time. Other DNA sequences in this sample translate to the same CDR3. The rearrangement uses TRBV3-1 (or the pseudogene TRBV3-2) and TRBJ1-1; D uncertain. Trimming took 3 bases from V and 5 from J, leaving 7 bases between them. This CDR3 spans 12 amino acids. Germline CDR1 and CDR2: LGHDT and YNNKEL (reference sequence). In DNA, the CDR3 is TGTGCCAGCAGCCAGGCCGGGACTGAAGCTTTCTTT. It yields the protein CASSQAGTEAFF.

The gene calls are TRBV23-1 and TRBJ1-2; 9 bases fit TRBD1. TRBV23-1 carries the ORF label, with uncertain function. The CDR3 is 16 amino acids. Losses at the gene ends were 0 bases for V and 3 bases for J; bases not matched to a gene: 5. The CDR3 here is CASSQSGRDRDYGYTF. The CDR3 DNA sequence: TGCGCCAGCAGTCAATCGGGCCGGGACAGGGACTATGGCTACACCTTC.

This clone has only a few counts. The rearrangement joins TRBV27 to TRBJ1-5; no firm D call. Germline V gene lookup returns CDR1 MNHEY and CDR2 SMNVEV (reference sequence). V was pared by 4 bases and J by 5 bases, with 6 bases between. CDR3 length equals 12 residues. The DNA of the CDR3 is TGTGCCAGCAGTTCATTATATCAGCCCCAGCATTTT. This translates into CASSSLYQPQHF.

The chain is built from TRBV25-1 and TRBJ2-5; 9 nucleotides match TRBD1. CDR1 and CDR2 from the germline V gene are MGHDK and SYGVNS. This CDR3 is built from 13 residues. The trim removed 4 bases at V and 6 bases at J, leaving 3 bases unmatched. CDR3 coding DNA: TGTGCCAGCAGTGCAGGACAGGGGAAGACCCAGTACTTC. Its translation is CASSAGQGKTQYF.

The chain has TRBV5-4 and TRBJ2-2, with 7 bases identical to TRBD2. The V and J ends lost 3 bases and 2 bases, in that order; junction bases with no gene match: 7. In germline, CDR1 is SGHNT, CDR2 YYREEE (reference sequence). The CDR3 loop spans 16 amino acids. Here the CDR3 DNA reads TGTGCCAGCAGCTGGCCGCGGGAGTTCAACACCGGGGAGCTGTTTTTT. Its protein product is CASSWPREFNTGELFF. The full variable domain, rest sourced from reference TRBV5-4 and TRBJ2-2, is ETGVTQSPTHLIKTRGQQVTLRCSSQSGHNTVSWYQQALGQGPQFIFQYYREEENGRGNFPPRFSGLQFPNYSSELNVNALELDDSALYLCASSWPREFNTGELFFGEGSRLTVL.

The chain links TRBV28 to TRBJ1-3, with a weak D call TRBD1 (6 bases). Germline lookup yields CDR1 MDHEN and CDR2 SYDVKM. Deletions cut 4 bases from V and 0 bases from J, with 13 bases between. CDR3 size: 16 residues. The CDR3, as DNA: TGTGCCAGCAGTTCAGGGGACTTTCTCTCTGGAAACACCATATATTTT. This translates into CASSSGDFLSGNTIYF.

The rearrangement uses TRBV27 and TRBJ2-3, with 7 bases matching TRBD2. The length of the CDR3 is 13 residues. Germline V gene sequence: CDR1 MNHEY, CDR2 SMNVEV (reference sequence). The ends lost 2 bases at V and 5 bases at J; junction bases unmatched: 1. CDR3 coding DNA: TGTGCCAGCAGTTTAGCGGGGGTAGATACGCAGTATTTT. Translating it yields CASSLAGVDTQYF.

The chain links TRBV28 to TRBJ1-1; TRBD1 matches 11 bases. This CDR3 comprises 14 residues. CDR1 and CDR2 (germline): MDHEN, SYDVKM. With 4 bases clipped from V and 14 bases from J, the junction kept 12 bases outside the gene matches. This CDR3 is CASSSTGQGALDFF. CDR3 in DNA: TGTGCCAGCAGTTCCACTGGACAGGGGGCTCTGGACTTCTTT. Full variable domain (outside the CDR3, taken from reference TRBV28 and TRBJ1-1): DVKVTQSSRYLVKRTGEKVFLECVQDMDHENMFWYRQDPGLGLRLIYFSYDVKMKEKGDIPEGYSVSREKKERFSLILESASTNQTSMYLCASSSTGQGALDFFGQGTRLTVV.

J is TRBJ1-2 and V is TRBV11-2; 7 nucleotides match TRBD1. The CDR3 covers 15 residues. The ends lost 4 bases at V and 4 bases at J; junction bases unmatched: 9. CDR1 is SGHAT, CDR2 FQNNGV, per germline. For the CDR3, the DNA is TGTGCCAGCAGCTCCAACAGGGGAGGGGGCTATGGCTACACCTTC. This gives the protein CASSSNRGGGYGYTF.

This clone was seen a handful of times. This chain connects TRBV7-6 to TRBJ2-3; D remains unclear. The CDR3 spans 15 residues. The V end lost 5 bases, the J end lost 0 bases, and 12 bases lay between the germline ends. In germline, CDR1 is SGHVS, CDR2 FNYEAQ. The CDR3 sequence: CASSPSRLSTDTQYF. For the CDR3, the DNA is TGTGCCAGCAGCCCTAGTCGCCTCAGCACAGATACGCAGTATTTT.

This chain joins TRBV9 and TRBJ1-1; D call uncertain. The CDR3 totals 16 residues. Germline-derived CDR1 and CDR2 are SGDLS and YYNGEE. Deletions cut 2 bases from V and 0 bases from J, with 14 bases between. The CDR3, as DNA: TGTGCCAGCAGCGTGGGATTTACTGGAGTGAACACTGAAGCTTTCTTT. Translating it yields CASSVGFTGVNTEAFF. Filled out from reference TRBV9 and TRBJ1-1, the complete variable domain reads DSGVTQTPKHLITATGQRVTLRCSPRSGDLSVYWYQQSLDQGLQFLIQYYNGEERAKGNILERFSAQQFPDLHSELNLSSLELGDSALYFCASSVGFTGVNTEAFFGQGTRLTVV.

The gene calls are TRBV7-2 and TRBJ2-7; 13 positions match TRBD2. Germline-derived CDR1 and CDR2 are SGHTA and FQGNSA. V dropped 5 bases and J dropped 7; count of bases not matched to a gene: 8. This CDR3 has 15 amino acids. Here the CDR3 DNA reads TGTGCCAGCAGCAGGGGACTAGCGGGACCCCTGGAGCAGTACTTC. This gives the protein CASSRGLAGPLEQYF.

CDR3 amino acids: CASSLGTSGGPFF. CDR3 nucleotide sequence: TGTGCCAGCAGTTTAGGGACTAGCGGGGGGCCGTTCTTC. This sequence joins TRBV12-3 or TRBV12-4 and TRBJ2-1, with TRBD2 identical over 14 bases. CDR3 length equals 13 residues. The V segment lost 1 base and the J segment 15 bases; nucleotides outside the gene matches: 2.

The genes are TRBV21-1 and TRBJ2-7; the DNA was not used to check the table's D call, TRBD1. TRBV21-1 is assigned pseudogene status. This CDR3 contains 19 residues. CDR3 sequence (DNA): TGTGCCAGCAGAGGAACCCACAGCACCCTTCCTATTCCCTCCTACGAGCAGTACTTC. It specifies CASRGTHSTLPIPSYEQYF.

The chain combines TRBV2 with TRBJ1-5; 7 bases match TRBD1. After removal of 7 bases from V and 2 bases from J, the junction contained 5 bases not matched to a gene. The V gene's germline CDR1 is SNHLY and CDR2 FYNNEI. The CDR3 is made up of 14 amino acids. The CDR3 reads CASTGGGGNQPQHF. The CDR3 region has the DNA TGTGCCAGCACGGGAGGGGGCGGCAATCAGCCCCAGCATTTT.

With respect to this clone: Relative to the germline gene, one junction end is altered; a read error may explain this. V usage is TRBV7-7 and J usage is TRBJ2-7; D perhaps matches TRBD1 (5 bases). CDR1 is SSHAT, CDR2 FNYEAQ, per germline (reference sequence). The CDR3 length is 13 residues. The CDR3 sequence: CASSLADSWEQYF. The CDR3 nucleotides read TGTGCTAGCAGCTTAGCCGACAGCTGGGAGCAGTACTTC.

This clone showed up just once. The CDR3 loop is CASSLTDTQYF. As DNA, the CDR3 is TGTGCCAGCAGTCTCACAGATACGCAGTATTTT. The chain carries TRBV2 and TRBJ2-3; no firm D call. Trimming cost V 5 bases and J 2 bases, with 2 bases left between them. Looked up from germline, CDR1 is SNHLY and CDR2 is FYNNEI. The CDR3 consists of 11 residues. The entire variable domain, with the rest obtained from reference TRBV2 and TRBJ2-3, is as follows: EPEVTQTPSHQVTQMGQEVILRCVPISNHLYFYWYRQILGQKVEFLVSFYNNEISEKSEIFDDQFSVERPDGSNFTLKIRSTKLEDSAMYFCASSLTDTQYFGPGTRLTVL.

The V and J genes are TRBV27 and TRBJ2-5; no clear D gene. The CDR3 is 14 residues long. Per the germline V gene, CDR1 is MNHEY and CDR2 is SMNVEV (reference sequence). Trimming pared 8 bases from V and 2 bases from J, leaving 15 bases between. The CDR3 coding sequence is TGTGCCAGCCGCTTAGTAGGGATTCAAGAGACCCAGTACTTC. Translated: CASRLVGIQETQYF.

V is TRBV19 and J is TRBJ1-5; 11 positions match TRBD1. From germline, CDR1 is LNHDA and CDR2 SQIVND (reference sequence). After removal of 5 bases from V and 6 bases from J, the junction contained 6 bases not matched to a gene. The CDR3 is 15 amino acids. DNA of the CDR3: TGTGCCAGTAGTGAAGGGACAGGGGGGACTCAGCCCCAGCATTTT. Its protein is CASSEGTGGTQPQHF.

J is TRBJ1-1 and V is TRBV25-1; no reliable D call. Germline CDR1 is MGHDK and CDR2 is SYGVNS. This CDR3 region has 15 residues. Trimming shortened V by 3 bases and J by 1 base, and 12 bases separated the two germline ends. This CDR3 is CASSDLGRRNTEAFF. CDR3 in DNA: TGTGCCAGCAGTGACCTCGGACGGAGGAACACTGAAGCTTTCTTT.